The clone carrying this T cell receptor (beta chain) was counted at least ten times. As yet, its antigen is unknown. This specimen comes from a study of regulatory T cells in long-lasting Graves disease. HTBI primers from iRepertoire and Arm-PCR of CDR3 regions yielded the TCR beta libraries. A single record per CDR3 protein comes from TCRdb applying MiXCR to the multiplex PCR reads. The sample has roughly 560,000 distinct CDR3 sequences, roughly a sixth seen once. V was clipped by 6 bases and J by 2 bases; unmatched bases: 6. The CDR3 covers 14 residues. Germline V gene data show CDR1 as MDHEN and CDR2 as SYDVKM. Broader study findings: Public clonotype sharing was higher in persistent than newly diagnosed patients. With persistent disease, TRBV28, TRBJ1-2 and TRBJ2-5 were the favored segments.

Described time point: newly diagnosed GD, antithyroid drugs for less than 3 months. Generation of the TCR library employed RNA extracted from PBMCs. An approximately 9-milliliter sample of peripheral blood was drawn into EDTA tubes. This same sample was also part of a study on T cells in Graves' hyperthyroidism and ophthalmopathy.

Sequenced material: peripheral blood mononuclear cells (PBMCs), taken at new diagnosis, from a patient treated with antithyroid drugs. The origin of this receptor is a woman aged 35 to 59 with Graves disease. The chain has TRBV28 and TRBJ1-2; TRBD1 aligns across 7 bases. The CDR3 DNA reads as TGTGCCAGCAGCTTAGTGACAGGGAACTATGGCTACACCTTC. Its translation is CASSLVTGNYGYTF.